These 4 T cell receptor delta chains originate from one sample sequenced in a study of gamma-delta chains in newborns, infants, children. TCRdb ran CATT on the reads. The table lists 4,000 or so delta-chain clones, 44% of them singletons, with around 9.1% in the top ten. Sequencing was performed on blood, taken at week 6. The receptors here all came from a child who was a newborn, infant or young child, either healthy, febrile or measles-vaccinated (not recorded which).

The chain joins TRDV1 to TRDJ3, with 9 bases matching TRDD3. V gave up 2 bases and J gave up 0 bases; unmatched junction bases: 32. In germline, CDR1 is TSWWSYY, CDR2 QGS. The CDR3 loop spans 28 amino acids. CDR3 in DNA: TGTGCTCTTGGGGAAATCCCCCCCCCTACGTGGGGGATATCCACACCCCCGAGAAGCTCCTGGGACACCCGACAGATGTTTTTC. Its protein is CALGEIPPPTWGISTPPRSSWDTRQMFF.

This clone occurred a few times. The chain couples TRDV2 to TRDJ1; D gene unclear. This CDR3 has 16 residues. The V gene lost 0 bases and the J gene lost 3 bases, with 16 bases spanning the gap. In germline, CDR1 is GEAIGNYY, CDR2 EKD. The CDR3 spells CACDTGLDIRSDKLIF. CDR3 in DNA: TGTGCCTGTGACACCGGATTAGACATTCGCTCCGATAAACTCATCTTT.

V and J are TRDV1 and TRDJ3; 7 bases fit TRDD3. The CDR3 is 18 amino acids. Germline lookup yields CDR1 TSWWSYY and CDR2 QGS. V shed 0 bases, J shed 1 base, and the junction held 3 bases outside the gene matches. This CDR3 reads CALGELGGSSWDTRQMFF. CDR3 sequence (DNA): TGTGCTCTTGGGGAACTGGGGGGATCTTCCTGGGACACCCGACAGATGTTTTTC.

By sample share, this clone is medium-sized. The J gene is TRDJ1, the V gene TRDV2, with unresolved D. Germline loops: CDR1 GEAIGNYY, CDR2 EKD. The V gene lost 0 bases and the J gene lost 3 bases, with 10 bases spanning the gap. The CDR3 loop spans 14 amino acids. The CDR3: CACDTVVGADKLIF. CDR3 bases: TGTGCCTGTGACACCGTGGTGGGCGCCGATAAACTCATCTTT.